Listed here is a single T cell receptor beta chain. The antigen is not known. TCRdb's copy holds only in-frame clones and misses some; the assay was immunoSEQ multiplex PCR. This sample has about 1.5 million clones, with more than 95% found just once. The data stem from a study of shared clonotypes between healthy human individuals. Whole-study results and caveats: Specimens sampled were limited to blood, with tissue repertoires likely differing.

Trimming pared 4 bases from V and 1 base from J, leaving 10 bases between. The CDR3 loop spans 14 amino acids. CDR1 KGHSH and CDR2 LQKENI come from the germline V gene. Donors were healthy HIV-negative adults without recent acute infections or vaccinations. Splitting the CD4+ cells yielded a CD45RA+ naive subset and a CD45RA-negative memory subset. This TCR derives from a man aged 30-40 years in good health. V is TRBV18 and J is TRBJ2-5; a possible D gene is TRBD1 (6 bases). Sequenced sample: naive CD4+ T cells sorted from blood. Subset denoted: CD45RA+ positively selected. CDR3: CASSRDMAQETQYF. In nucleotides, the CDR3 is TGTGCCAGCTCACGGGACATGGCCCAAGAGACCCAGTACTTC.